This T cell receptor beta chain was identified in a study of T-cell memory formation after mild COVID-19. Points from the study as a whole: The second-wave clones peaking on day 37 were not confirmed as SARS-CoV-2-specific. The study found contracting CD4+ clones mainly in CM and EM and contracting CD8+ clones in EMRA.

Each CDR3 protein gets one entry after TCRdb re-called the 5' RACE reads with MiXCR. The sample holds 250,000 to 300,000 distinct CDR3 sequences, around 15% seen once. This CDR3 is built from 15 residues. After removal of 6 bases from V and 9 bases from J, the junction contained 14 bases not matched to a gene. The germline V gene encodes CDR1 SGHAT and CDR2 FQNNGV. Regarding this clonotype: The antigen is undetermined.

V usage is TRBV11-2 and J usage is TRBJ1-1; TRBD1 aligns across 9 bases. Sequences were obtained from PBMCs or a T cell subset sorted from them (not recorded which). The clonotype originates from a man between 18 and 35 years old who had mild COVID-19 (a few samples of this study predate the infection). Cell type and time point are not known. The CDR3 loop reads CASRPGQGPLGQAFF. CDR3 sequence (DNA): TGTGCCAGCAGGCCGGGACAGGGACCTCTCGGGCAAGCTTTCTTT.